Listed below are T cell receptor beta chains from one sample, sequenced in a study of early T cells in non-severe SARS-CoV-2 infection. TCRdb ran MiXCR on the 5' RACE reads and lists one entry per CDR3 protein. The sample lists 90,000 to 130,000 distinct CDR3 sequences, approximately 12% occurring once. Here the sequenced sample was whole blood, taken at baseline. The receptors stem from an adult who was a healthcare worker with PCR-confirmed SARS-CoV-2 infection or an uninfected control (not recorded which). The CDR3 runs from the conserved cysteine through the conserved F or W. D genes are given only for firm matches. Clone size is not always given. Where it is, it says once, few, many or a class for expanded clones.

d_call	clone_size	v_call	j_call	cdr3_nt	cdr3_aa
TRBD1	many	TRBV5-6	TRBJ2-5	TGTGCCAGCAGCTTCCTGACAGGGAGCGGAGACCAAGAGACCCAGTACTTC	CASSFLTGSGDQETQYF
-	-	TRBV19	TRBJ1-5	TGTGCCAGTAGTACGGGGGCCCGGCAGCCCCAGCATTTT	CASSTGARQPQHF
-	-	TRBV29-1	TRBJ1-2	TGCAGCGTTGATTTCGGGGGCCGGAATGGCTACACCTTC	CSVDFGGRNGYTF
TRBD2	few	TRBV19	TRBJ2-2	TGTGCCAGTAGTTCCTGGAGCGGGAGGGATACCGGGGAGCTGTTTTTT	CASSSWSGRDTGELFF
-	few	TRBV25-1	TRBJ1-6	TGTGCCAGCAGTGACCCACGGGACACCGCAAGCCGCTATAATTCACCCCTCCACTTT	CASSDPRDTASRYNSPLHF
-	-	TRBV20-1	TRBJ2-7	TGCAGTGGGCAATCTGCGGGACCGTCCTCCTACGAGCAGTACTTC	CSGQSAGPSSYEQYF
-	-	TRBV5-1	TRBJ2-1	TGCGCCAGCCACTTAGGGGGAGCGAGCTACAATGAGCAGTTCTTC	CASHLGGASYNEQFF
-	few	TRBV20-1	TRBJ1-6	TGCAGTGCAGTGACGGTCTCCTATAATTCACCCCTCCACTTT	CSAVTVSYNSPLHF
TRBD2	-	TRBV6-6	TRBJ2-3	TGTGCCAGCGCCCCCCGGGGGGGCTCTAGCACAGATACGCAGTATTTT	CASAPRGGSSTDTQYF
TRBD1	-	TRBV24-1	TRBJ2-1	TGTGCCACCAGTGATTTGGGGACAGCTTACAATGAGCAGTTCTTC	CATSDLGTAYNEQFF
-	many	TRBV28	TRBJ1-1	TGTGCCAGCAGCTTAGGACGGAACACTGAAGCTTTCTTT	CASSLGRNTEAFF
-	few	TRBV6-4	TRBJ2-6	TGTGCCAGCAGTGAGCATTCTGGGGCCAACGTCCTGACTTTC	CASSEHSGANVLTF
-	-	TRBV4-2	TRBJ1-4	TGTGCCAGCACCCCAGGGCGGACTAATGAAAAACTGTTTTTT	CASTPGRTNEKLFF
TRBD1	few	TRBV5-1	TRBJ2-6	TGCGCCAGCAGCTTGCCCACAGGGGAGACCGGGGCCAACGTCCTGACTTTC	CASSLPTGETGANVLTF
TRBD2	-	TRBV30	TRBJ2-1	TGTGCCTGGAGAACACGAACTAGCGGGAGAAACACGGAGCAGTTCTTC	CAWRTRTSGRNTEQFF
-	-	TRBV29-1	TRBJ2-1	TGCAGGAAAGAACAGGCGCACGGCTCCTACAATGAGCAGTTCTTC	CRKEQAHGSYNEQFF
-	-	TRBV4-1	TRBJ1-4	TGCGCCAGCGGCGACAGCCGGAATGAAAAACTGTTTTTT	CASGDSRNEKLFF
-	-	TRBV12-3/TRBV12-4	TRBJ1-2	TGTGCCAGCAGTTCCGGGACCTACGGGGGCTACACCTTC	CASSSGTYGGYTF
-	few	TRBV7-3	TRBJ1-4	TGTGCCAGCAGCTTACGTGGGAATGAAAAACTGTTTTTT	CASSLRGNEKLFF
-	few	TRBV12-3/TRBV12-4	TRBJ2-7	TGTGCCAGCACCACCATGAGACAGGACCACTCCTACGAGCAGTACTTC	CASTTMRQDHSYEQYF
TRBD1	-	TRBV5-1	TRBJ1-6	TGCGCCAGCAGCTGGGACAGGGGATCCTATAATTCACCCCTCCACTTT	CASSWDRGSYNSPLHF
TRBD1	-	TRBV9	TRBJ2-3	TGTGCCAGCAGCGACCCCGGGACAGGGCCCGGAGATACGCAGTATTTT	CASSDPGTGPGDTQYF
TRBD1	few	TRBV9	TRBJ2-1	TGTGCCAGCAGCGTACCCACGGGACAGGGGTACAATGAGCAGTTCTTC	CASSVPTGQGYNEQFF
-	-	TRBV20-1	TRBJ1-5	TGCAGTGCTACCCGGGGTTCCAATCAGCCCCAGCATTTT	CSATRGSNQPQHF
TRBD2	many	TRBV20-1	TRBJ2-7	TGCAGTGCTAGAGATACCGGGAGGGTCGTTCAGCAGTACTTC	CSARDTGRVVQQYF
-	many	TRBV2	TRBJ1-1	TGTGCCAGCAGTTTAGACAGTCCCACTGAAGCTTTCTTT	CASSLDSPTEAFF
-	-	TRBV5-1	TRBJ1-3	TGCGCCAGCAGCCCGGCGGGAAAGGACACCATATATTTT	CASSPAGKDTIYF
-	-	TRBV6-1	TRBJ1-2	TGTGCCAGCAGTGATCGGGGGGCAGGGTCCTATGGCTACACCTTC	CASSDRGAGSYGYTF
-	many	TRBV4-1	TRBJ1-1	TGCGCCAGCAGCCGGGGCCCAGGTGGCGACACTGAAGCTTTCTTT	CASSRGPGGDTEAFF
TRBD1	-	TRBV7-9	TRBJ2-3	TGTGCCAGCAGCTTGGGACAGGGGGCCGCAGATACGCAGTATTTT	CASSLGQGAADTQYF
-	many	TRBV29-1	TRBJ2-1	TGCAGCGTTGAGGGTGGAAGGTCCTACAATGAGCAGTTCTTC	CSVEGGRSYNEQFF
TRBD1	few	TRBV6-1	TRBJ2-5	TGTGCCAGCAGTTCCCTGACAGGGGCCCAAGAGACCCAGTACTTC	CASSSLTGAQETQYF
TRBD1	-	TRBV9	TRBJ1-2	TGTGCCAGCAGCGTAGGCTTTACAGGACAGGGGGCGGTCTATGGCTACACCTTC	CASSVGFTGQGAVYGYTF
-	many	TRBV20-1	TRBJ2-1	TGCAGTGCTAGAGCAGACACACTGCGCTACAATGAGCAGTTCTTC	CSARADTLRYNEQFF
-	many	TRBV29-1	TRBJ2-5	TGCAGCTCTCTCCCCCCTTGGGAAGAGACCCAGTACTTC	CSSLPPWEETQYF
-	few	TRBV29-1	TRBJ1-2	TGCAGCGTTGTGACATACTATGGCTACACCTTC	CSVVTYYGYTF
-	few	TRBV3-1	TRBJ1-3	TGTGCCAGCCAGCAACGGGGCTCTGGAAACACCATATATTTT	CASQQRGSGNTIYF
-	-	TRBV29-1	TRBJ1-3	TGCAGCGGAGCATTACCGGGGCCTGGAAACACCATATATTTT	CSGALPGPGNTIYF
-	few	TRBV5-1	TRBJ1-4	TGCGCCAGCAGCTCACAGGGCGCTGAAAAACTGTTTTTT	CASSSQGAEKLFF
-	few	TRBV29-1	TRBJ1-1	TGCAGCGCTCCCTCCCCTAGTGATAACACTGAAGCTTTCTTT	CSAPSPSDNTEAFF